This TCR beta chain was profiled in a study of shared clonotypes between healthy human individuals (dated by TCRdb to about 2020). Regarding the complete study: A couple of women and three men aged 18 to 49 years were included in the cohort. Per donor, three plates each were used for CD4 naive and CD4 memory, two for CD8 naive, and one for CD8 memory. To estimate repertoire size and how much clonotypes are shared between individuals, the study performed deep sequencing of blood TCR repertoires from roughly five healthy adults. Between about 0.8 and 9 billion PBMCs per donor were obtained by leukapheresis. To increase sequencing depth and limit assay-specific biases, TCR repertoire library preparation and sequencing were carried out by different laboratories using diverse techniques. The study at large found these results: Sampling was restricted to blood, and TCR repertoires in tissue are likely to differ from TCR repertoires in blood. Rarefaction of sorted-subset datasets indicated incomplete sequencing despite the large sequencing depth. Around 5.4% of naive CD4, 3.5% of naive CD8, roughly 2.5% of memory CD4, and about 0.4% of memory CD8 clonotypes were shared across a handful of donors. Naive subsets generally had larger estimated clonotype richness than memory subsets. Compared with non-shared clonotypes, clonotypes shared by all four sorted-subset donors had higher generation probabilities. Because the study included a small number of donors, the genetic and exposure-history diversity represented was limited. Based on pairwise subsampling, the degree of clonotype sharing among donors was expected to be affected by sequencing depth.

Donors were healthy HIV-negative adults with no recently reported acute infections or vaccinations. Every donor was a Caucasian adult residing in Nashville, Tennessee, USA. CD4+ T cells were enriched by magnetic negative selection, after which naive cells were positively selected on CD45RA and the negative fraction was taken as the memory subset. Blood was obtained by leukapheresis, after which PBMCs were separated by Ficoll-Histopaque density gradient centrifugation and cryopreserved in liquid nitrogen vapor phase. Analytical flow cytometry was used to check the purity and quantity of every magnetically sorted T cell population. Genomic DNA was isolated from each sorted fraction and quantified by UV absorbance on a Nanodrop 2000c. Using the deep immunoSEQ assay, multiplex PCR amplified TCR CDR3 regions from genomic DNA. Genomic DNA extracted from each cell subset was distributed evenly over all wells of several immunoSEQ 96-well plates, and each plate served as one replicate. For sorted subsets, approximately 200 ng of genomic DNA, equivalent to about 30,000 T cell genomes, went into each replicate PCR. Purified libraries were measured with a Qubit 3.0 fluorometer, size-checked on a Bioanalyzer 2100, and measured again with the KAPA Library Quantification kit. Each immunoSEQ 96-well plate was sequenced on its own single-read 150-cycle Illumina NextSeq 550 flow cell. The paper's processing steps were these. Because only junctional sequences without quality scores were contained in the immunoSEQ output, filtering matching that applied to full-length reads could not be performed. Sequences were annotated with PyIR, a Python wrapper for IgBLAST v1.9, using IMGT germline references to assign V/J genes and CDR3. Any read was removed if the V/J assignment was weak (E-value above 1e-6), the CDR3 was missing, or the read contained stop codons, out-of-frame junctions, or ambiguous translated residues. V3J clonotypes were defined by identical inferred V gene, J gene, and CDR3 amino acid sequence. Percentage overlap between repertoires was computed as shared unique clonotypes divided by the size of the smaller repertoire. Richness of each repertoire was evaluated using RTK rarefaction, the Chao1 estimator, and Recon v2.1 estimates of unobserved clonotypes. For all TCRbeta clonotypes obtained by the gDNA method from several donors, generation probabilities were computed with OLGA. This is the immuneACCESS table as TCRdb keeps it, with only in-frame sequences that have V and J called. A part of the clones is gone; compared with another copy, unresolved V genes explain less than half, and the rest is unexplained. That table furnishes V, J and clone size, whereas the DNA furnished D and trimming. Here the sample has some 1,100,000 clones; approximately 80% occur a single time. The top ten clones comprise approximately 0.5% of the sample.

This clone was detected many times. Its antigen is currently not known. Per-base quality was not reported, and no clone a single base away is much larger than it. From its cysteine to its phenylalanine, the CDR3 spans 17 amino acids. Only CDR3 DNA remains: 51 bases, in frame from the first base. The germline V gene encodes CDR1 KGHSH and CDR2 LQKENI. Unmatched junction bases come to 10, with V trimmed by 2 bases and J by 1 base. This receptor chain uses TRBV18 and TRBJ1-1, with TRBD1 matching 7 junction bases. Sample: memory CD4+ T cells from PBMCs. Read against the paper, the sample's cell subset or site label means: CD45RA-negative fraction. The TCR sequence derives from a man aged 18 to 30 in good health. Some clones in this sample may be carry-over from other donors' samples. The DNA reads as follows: TGTGCCAGCTCACCAACACCTGCCGGGACAGCGAACACTGAAGCTTTCTTT. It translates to CASSPTPAGTANTEAFF.